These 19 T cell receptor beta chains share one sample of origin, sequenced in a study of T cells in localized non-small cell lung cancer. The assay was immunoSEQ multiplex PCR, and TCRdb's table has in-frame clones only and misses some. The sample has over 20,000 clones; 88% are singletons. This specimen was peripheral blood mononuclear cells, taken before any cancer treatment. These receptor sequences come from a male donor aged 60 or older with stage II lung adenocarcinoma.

CDR3 sequence (DNA): TGTGCCAGCAGTTATGTGAACACCGGGGAGCTGTTTTTT. Protein product: CASSYVNTGELFF. The rearrangement joins TRBV6-6 to TRBJ2-2; D unclear. Germline-derived CDR1 and CDR2 are MNHNY and SVGAGI (reference sequence). The CDR3 runs 13 residues. V was shortened by 3 bases and J by 1 base, with 3 bases between the two germline ends.

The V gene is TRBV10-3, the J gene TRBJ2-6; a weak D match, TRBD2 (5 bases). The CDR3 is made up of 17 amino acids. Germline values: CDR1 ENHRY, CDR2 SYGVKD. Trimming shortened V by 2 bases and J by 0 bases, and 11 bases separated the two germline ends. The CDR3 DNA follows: TGTGCCATCAGTGAGATCGGGGAAAGCTCTGGGGCCAACGTCCTGACTTTC. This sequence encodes CAISEIGESSGANVLTF.

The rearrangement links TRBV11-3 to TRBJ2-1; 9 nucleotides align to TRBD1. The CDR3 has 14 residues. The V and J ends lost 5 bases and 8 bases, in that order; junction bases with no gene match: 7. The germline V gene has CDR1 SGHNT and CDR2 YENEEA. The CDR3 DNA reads TGTGCCAGCAGCCTAAGGGACAGGGAGGATGAGCAGTTCTTC. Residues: CASSLRDREDEQFF.

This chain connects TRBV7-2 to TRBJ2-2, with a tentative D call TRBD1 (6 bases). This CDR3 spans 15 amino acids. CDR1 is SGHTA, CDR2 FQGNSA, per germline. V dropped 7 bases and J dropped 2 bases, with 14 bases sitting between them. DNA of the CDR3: TGTGCCAGCACCTACCAAGGGGGAAACACCGGGGAGCTGTTTTTT. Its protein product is CASTYQGGNTGELFF.

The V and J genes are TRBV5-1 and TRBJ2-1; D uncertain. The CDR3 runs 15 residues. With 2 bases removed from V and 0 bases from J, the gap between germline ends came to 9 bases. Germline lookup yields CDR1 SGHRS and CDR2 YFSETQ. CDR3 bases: TGCGCCAGCAGCTTTACAGTCGGCTCCTACAATGAGCAGTTCTTC. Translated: CASSFTVGSYNEQFF.

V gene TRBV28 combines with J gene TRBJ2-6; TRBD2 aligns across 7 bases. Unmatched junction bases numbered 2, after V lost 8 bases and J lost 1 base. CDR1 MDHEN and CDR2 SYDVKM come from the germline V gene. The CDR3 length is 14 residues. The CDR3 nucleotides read TGTGCCAGCTTCGGGGGGTCTGGGGCCAACGTCCTGACTTTC. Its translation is CASFGGSGANVLTF. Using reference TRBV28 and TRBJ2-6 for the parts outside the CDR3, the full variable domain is DVKVTQSSRYLVKRTGEKVFLECVQDMDHENMFWYRQDPGLGLRLIYFSYDVKMKEKGDIPEGYSVSREKKERFSLILESASTNQTSMYLCASFGGSGANVLTFGAGSRLTVL.

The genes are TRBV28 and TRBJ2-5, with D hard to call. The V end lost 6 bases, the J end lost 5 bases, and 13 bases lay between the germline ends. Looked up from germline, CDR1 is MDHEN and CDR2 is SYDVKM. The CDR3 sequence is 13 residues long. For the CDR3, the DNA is TGTGCCAGCAGGTGGCAGGCACGGGAGACCCAGTACTTC. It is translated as CASRWQARETQYF.

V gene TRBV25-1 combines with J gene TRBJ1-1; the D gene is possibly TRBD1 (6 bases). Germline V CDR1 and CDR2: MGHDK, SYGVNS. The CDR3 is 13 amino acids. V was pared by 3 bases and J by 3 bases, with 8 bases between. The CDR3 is CASSEDSYTEAFF. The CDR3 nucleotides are TGTGCCAGCAGTGAGGACAGTTACACTGAAGCTTTCTTT.

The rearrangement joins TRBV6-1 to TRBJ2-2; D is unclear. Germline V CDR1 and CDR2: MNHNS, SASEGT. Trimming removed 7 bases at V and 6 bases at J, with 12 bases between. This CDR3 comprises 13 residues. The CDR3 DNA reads TGTGCCAGCACCATTGAGTTTGCCGGGGAGCTGTTTTTT. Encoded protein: CASTIEFAGELFF.

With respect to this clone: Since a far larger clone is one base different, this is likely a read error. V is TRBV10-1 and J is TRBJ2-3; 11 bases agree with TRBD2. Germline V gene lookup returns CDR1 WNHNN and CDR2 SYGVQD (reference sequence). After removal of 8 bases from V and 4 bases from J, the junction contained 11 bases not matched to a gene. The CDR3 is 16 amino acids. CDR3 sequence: CASCGRLAGNSDTQYF. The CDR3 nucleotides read TGCGCCAGCTGTGGAAGACTAGCGGGAAACTCAGATACGCAGTATTTT.

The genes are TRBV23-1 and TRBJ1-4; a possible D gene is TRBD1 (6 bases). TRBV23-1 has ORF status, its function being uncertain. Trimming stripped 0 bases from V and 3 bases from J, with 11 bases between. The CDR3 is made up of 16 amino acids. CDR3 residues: CASSQSGGPSNEKLFF. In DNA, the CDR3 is TGCGCCAGCAGTCAATCAGGGGGACCGTCTAATGAAAAACTGTTTTTT.

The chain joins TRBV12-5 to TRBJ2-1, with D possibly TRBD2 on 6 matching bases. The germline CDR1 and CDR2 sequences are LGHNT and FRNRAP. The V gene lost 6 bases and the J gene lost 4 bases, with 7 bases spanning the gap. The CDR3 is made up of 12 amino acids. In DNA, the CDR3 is TGTGCTAGTGGCGCGGGGTACAATGAGCAGTTCTTC. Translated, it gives CASGAGYNEQFF.

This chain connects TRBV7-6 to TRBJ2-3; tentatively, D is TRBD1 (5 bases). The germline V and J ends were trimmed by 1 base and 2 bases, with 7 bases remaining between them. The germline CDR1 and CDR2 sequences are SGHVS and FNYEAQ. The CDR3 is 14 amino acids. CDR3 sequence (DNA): TGTGCCAGCAGCTTAGGACAGTACACAGATACGCAGTATTTT. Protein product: CASSLGQYTDTQYF.

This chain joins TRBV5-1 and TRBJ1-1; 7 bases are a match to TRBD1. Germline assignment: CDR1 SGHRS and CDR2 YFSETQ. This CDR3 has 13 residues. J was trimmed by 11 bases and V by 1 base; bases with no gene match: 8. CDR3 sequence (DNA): TGCGCCAGCAGCTTGATTCAGGGGGAATGGGCTTTCTTT. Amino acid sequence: CASSLIQGEWAFF. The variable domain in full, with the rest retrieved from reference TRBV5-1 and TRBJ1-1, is KAGVTQTPRYLIKTRGQQVTLSCSPISGHRSVSWYQQTPGQGLQFLFEYFSETQRNKGNFPGRFSGRQFSNSRSEMNVSTLELGDSALYLCASSLIQGEWAFFGQGTRLTVV.

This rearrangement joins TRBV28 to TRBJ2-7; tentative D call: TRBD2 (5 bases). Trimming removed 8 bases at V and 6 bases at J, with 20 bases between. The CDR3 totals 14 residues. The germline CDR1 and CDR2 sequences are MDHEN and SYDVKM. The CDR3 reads CASCTGSGAGEQYF. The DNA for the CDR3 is TGTGCCAGCTGCACGGGGAGTGGCGCAGGCGAGCAGTACTTC. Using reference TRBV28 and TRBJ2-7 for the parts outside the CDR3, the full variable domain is DVKVTQSSRYLVKRTGEKVFLECVQDMDHENMFWYRQDPGLGLRLIYFSYDVKMKEKGDIPEGYSVSREKKERFSLILESASTNQTSMYLCASCTGSGAGEQYFGPGTRLTVT.

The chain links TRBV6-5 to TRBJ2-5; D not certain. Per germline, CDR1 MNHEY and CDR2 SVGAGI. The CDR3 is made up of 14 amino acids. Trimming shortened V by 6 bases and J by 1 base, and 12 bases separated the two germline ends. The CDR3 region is CASRGDLVQETQYF. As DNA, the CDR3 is TGTGCCAGCAGGGGTGATTTAGTCCAAGAGACCCAGTACTTC.

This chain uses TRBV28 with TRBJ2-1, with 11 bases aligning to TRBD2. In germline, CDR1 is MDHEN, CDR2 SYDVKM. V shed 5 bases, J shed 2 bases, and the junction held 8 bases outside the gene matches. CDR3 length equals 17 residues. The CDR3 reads CASSRVRGLAAYNEQFF. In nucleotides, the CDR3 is TGTGCCAGCAGTCGTGTCCGGGGACTAGCGGCCTACAATGAGCAGTTCTTC.

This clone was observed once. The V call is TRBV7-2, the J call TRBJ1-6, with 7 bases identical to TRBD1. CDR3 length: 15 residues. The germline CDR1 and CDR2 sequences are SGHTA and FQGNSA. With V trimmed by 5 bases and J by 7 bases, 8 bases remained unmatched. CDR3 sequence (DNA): TGTGCCAGCAGCCGCCAGTGGGACAGAAATTCACCCCTCCACTTT. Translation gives CASSRQWDRNSPLHF.

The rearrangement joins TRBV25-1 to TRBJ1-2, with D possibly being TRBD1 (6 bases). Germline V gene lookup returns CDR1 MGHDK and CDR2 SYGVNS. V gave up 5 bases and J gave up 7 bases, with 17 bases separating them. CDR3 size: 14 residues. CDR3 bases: TGTGCCAGCAGTAACCGAGGGGGAAGTAGTGGCTACACCTTC. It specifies CASSNRGGSSGYTF.